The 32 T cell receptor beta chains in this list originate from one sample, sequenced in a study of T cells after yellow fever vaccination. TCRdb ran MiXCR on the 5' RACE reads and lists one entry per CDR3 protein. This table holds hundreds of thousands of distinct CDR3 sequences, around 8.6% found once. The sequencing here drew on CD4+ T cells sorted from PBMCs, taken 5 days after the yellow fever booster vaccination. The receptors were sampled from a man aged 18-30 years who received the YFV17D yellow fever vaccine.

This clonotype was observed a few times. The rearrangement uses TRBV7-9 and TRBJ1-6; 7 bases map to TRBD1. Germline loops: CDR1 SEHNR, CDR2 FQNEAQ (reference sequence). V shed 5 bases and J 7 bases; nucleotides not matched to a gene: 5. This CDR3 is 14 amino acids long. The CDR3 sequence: CASSVQGKNSPLHF. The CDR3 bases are TGTGCCAGCAGCGTACAGGGGAAGAATTCACCCCTCCACTTT.

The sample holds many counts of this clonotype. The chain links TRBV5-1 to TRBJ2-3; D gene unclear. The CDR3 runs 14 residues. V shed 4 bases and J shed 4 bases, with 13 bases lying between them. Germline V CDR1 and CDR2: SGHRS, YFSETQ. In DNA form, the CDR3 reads TGCGCCAGCAGCGGGGTGACCTCTGCAGATACGCAGTATTTT. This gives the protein CASSGVTSADTQYF. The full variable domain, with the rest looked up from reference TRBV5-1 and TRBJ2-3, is KAGVTQTPRYLIKTRGQQVTLSCSPISGHRSVSWYQQTPGQGLQFLFEYFSETQRNKGNFPGRFSGRQFSNSRSEMNVSTLELGDSALYLCASSGVTSADTQYFGPGTRLTVL.

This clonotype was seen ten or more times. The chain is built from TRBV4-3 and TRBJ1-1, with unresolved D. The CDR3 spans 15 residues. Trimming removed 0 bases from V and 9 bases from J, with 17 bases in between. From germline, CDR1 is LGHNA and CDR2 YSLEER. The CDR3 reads CASSQDLLDLRKAFF. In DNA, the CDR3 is TGCGCCAGCAGCCAAGATCTCCTGGACCTAAGGAAAGCTTTCTTT.

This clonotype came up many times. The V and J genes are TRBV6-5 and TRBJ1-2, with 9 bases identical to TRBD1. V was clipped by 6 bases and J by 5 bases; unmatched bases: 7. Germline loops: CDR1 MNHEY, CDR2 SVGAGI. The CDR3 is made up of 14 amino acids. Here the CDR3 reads CASSFRDRAYGYTF. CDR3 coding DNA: TGTGCCAGCAGCTTCCGGGACAGGGCATATGGCTACACCTTC.

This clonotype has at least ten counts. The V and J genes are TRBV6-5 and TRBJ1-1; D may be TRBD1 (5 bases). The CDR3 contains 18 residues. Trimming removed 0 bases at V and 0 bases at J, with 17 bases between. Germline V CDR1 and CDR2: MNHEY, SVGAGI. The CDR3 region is CASSYSVAGRAMNTEAFF. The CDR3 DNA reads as TGTGCCAGCAGTTACTCCGTGGCTGGCAGGGCTATGAACACTGAAGCTTTCTTT.

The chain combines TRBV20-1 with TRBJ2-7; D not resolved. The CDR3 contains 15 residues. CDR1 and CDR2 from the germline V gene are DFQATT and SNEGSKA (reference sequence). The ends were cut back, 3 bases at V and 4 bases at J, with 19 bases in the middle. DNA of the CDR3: TGCAGTGCTAGCCCCAGTCTGAGACAACAGTACGAGCAGTACTTC. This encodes CSASPSLRQQYEQYF.

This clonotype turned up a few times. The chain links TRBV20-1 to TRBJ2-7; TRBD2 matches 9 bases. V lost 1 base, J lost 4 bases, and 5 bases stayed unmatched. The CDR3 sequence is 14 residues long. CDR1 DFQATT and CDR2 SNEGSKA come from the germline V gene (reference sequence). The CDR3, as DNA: TGCAGTGCTAGAGTCGGTAGCGGGGGTTACGAGCAGTACTTC. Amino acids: CSARVGSGGYEQYF.

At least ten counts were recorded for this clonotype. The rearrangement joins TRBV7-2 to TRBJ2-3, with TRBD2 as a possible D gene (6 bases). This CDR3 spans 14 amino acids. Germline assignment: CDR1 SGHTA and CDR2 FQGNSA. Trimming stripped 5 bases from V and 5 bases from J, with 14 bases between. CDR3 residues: CASSPGGTVDTQYF. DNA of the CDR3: TGTGCCAGCAGCCCGGGCGGGACGGTAGATACGCAGTATTTT.

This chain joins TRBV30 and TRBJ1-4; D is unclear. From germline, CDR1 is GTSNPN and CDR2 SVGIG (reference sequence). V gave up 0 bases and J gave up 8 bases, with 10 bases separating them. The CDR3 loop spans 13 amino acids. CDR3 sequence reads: CAWSVRPREKLFF. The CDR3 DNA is TGTGCCTGGAGTGTACGGCCGAGGGAAAAACTGTTTTTT.

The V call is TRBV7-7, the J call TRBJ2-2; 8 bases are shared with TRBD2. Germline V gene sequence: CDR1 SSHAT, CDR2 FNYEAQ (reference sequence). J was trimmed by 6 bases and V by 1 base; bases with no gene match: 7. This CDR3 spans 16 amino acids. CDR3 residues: CASSLGAGGYPGELFF. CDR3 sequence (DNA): TGTGCCAGCAGCTTAGGGGCGGGGGGTTACCCCGGGGAGCTGTTTTTT.

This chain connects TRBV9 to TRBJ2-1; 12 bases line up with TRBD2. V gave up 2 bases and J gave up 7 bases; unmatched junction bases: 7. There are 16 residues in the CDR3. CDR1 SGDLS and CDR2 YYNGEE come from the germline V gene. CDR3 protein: CASSVRLAGERNEQFF. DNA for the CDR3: TGTGCCAGCAGCGTGAGACTAGCGGGGGAGCGAAATGAGCAGTTCTTC. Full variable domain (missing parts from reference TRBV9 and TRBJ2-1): DSGVTQTPKHLITATGQRVTLRCSPRSGDLSVYWYQQSLDQGLQFLIQYYNGEERAKGNILERFSAQQFPDLHSELNLSSLELGDSALYFCASSVRLAGERNEQFFGPGTRLTVL.

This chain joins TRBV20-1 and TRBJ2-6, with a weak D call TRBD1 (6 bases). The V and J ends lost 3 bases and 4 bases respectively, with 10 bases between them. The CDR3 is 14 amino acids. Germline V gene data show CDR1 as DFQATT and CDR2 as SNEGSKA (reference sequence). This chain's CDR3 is CSASGGAGANVLTF. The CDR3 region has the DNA TGCAGTGCTAGTGGGGGCGCCGGGGCCAACGTCCTGACTTTC.

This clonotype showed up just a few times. This CDR3 is CSARLPGGLGTGELFF. The CDR3 coding sequence is TGCAGTGCTAGATTGCCGGGGGGGCTGGGAACCGGGGAGCTGTTTTTT. This chain links TRBV20-1 with TRBJ2-2; 8 bases are a match to TRBD2. Germline lookup yields CDR1 DFQATT and CDR2 SNEGSKA (reference sequence). Trimming removed 2 bases from V and 5 bases from J; junction bases left unmatched: 10. This CDR3 is 16 amino acids long.

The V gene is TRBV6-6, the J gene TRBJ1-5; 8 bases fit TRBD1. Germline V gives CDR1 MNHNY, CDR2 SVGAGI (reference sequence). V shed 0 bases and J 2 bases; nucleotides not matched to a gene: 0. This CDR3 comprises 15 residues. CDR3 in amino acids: CASSYSDRGNQPQHF. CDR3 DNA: TGTGCCAGCAGTTACTCGGACAGGGGCAATCAGCCCCAGCATTTT.

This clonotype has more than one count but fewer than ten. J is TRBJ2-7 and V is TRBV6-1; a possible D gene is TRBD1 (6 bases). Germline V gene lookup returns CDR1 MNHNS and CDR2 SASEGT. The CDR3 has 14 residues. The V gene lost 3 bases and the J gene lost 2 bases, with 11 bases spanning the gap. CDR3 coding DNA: TGTGCCAGCAGTGATACACAGGGTCCCTACGAGCAGTACGTC. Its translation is CASSDTQGPYEQYV.

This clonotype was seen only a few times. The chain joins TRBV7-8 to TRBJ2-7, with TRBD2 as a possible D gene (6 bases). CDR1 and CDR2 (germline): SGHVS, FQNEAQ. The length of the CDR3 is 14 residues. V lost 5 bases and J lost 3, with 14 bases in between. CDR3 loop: CASSRRGRSYEQYF. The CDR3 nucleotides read TGTGCCAGCAGCCGGAGGGGCAGGAGCTACGAGCAGTACTTC.

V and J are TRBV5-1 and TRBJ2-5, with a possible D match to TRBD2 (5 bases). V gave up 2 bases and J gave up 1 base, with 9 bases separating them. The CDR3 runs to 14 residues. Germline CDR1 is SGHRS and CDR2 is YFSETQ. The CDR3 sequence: CASSFGVTQETQYF. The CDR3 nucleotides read TGCGCCAGCAGCTTCGGGGTTACCCAAGAGACCCAGTACTTC. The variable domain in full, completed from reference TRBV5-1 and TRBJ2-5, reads KAGVTQTPRYLIKTRGQQVTLSCSPISGHRSVSWYQQTPGQGLQFLFEYFSETQRNKGNFPGRFSGRQFSNSRSEMNVSTLELGDSALYLCASSFGVTQETQYFGPGTRLLVL.

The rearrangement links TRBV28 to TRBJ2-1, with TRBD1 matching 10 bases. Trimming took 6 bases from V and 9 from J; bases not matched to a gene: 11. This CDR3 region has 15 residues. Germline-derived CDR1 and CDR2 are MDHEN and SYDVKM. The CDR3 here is CASRIGGTGVIEQFF. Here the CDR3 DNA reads TGTGCCAGCAGAATAGGCGGGACAGGGGTCATTGAGCAGTTCTTC.

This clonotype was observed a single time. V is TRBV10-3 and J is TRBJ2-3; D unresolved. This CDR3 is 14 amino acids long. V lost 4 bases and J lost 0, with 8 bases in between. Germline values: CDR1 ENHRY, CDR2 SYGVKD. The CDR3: CAISAETSTDTQYF. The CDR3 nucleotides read TGTGCCATCAGTGCTGAAACAAGCACAGATACGCAGTATTTT.

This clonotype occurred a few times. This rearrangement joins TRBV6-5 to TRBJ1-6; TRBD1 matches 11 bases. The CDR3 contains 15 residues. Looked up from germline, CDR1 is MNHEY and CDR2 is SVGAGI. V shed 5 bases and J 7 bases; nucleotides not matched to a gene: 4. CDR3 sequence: CASSRRDRGNSPLHF. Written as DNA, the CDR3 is TGTGCCAGCAGTCGCCGGGACAGGGGGAATTCACCCCTCCACTTT.

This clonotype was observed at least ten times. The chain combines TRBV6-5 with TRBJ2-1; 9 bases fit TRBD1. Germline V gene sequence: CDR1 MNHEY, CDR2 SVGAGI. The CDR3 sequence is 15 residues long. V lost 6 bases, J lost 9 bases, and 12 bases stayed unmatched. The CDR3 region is CASSPRGTGHREQFF. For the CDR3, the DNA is TGTGCCAGCAGCCCACGCGGGACAGGGCATCGTGAGCAGTTCTTC.

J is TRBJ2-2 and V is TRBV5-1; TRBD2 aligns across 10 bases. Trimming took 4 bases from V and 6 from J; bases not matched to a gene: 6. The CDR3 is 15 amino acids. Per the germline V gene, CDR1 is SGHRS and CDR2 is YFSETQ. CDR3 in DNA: TGCGCCAGCAGCCCCGAGCGGGGGGGCCCCGGGGAGCTGTTTTTT. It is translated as CASSPERGGPGELFF.

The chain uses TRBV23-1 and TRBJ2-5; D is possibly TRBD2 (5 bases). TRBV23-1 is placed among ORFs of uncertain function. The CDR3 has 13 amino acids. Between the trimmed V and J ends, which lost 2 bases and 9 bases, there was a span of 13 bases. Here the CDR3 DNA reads TGCGCCAGCAGTCAACTCAGGATCGGGGCCCAGTACTTC. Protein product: CASSQLRIGAQYF.

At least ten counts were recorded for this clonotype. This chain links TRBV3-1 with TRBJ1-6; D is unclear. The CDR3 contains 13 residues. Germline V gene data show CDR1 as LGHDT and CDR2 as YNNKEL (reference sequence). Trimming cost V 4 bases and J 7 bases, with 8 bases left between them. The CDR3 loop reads CASSPSLNSPLHF. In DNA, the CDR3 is TGTGCCAGCAGCCCCTCGTTGAATTCACCCCTCCACTTT.

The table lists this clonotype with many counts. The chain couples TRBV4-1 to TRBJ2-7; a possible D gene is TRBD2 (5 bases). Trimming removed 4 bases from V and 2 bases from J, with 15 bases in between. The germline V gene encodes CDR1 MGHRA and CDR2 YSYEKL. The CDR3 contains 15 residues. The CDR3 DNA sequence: TGCGCCAGCAGCCGAGAACTTGACGGGGCCTACGAGCAGTACTTC. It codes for CASSRELDGAYEQYF.

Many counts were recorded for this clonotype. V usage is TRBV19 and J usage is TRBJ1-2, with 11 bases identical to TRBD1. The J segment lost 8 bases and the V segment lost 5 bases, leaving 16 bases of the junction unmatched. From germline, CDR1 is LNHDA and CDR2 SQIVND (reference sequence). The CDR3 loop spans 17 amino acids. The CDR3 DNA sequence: TGTGCCAGTAGTCGATGGACAGGGGGCGCTTCGTTGGGAGGCTACACCTTC. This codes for CASSRWTGGASLGGYTF.

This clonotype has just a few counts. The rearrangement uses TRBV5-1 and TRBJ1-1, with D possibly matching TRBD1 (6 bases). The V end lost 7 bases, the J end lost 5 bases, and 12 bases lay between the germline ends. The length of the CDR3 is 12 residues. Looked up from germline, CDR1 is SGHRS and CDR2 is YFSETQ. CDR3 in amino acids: CASGGGPTEAFF. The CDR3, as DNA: TGCGCCAGCGGTGGGGGGCCAACTGAAGCTTTCTTT. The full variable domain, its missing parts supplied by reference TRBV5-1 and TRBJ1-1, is KAGVTQTPRYLIKTRGQQVTLSCSPISGHRSVSWYQQTPGQGLQFLFEYFSETQRNKGNFPGRFSGRQFSNSRSEMNVSTLELGDSALYLCASGGGPTEAFFGQGTRLTVV.

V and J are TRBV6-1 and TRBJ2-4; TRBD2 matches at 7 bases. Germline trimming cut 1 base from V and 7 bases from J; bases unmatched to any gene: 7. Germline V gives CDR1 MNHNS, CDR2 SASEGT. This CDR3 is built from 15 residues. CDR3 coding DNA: TGTGCCAGCAGTGAAGAATGGGAGGGGTTGAACATTCAGTACTTC. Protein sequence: CASSEEWEGLNIQYF.

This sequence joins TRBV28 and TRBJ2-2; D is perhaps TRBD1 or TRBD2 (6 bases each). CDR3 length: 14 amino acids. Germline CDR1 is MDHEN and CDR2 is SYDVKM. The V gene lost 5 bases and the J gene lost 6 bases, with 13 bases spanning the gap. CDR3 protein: CASSPQGTPGELFF. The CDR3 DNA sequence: TGTGCCAGCAGTCCTCAGGGGACTCCCGGGGAGCTGTTTTTT.

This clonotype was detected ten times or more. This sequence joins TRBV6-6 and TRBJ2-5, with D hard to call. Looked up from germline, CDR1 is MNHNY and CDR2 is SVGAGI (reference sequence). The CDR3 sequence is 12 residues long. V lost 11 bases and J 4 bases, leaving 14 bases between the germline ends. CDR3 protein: CAGSGVGETQYF. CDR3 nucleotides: TGTGCCGGCTCCGGAGTGGGAGAGACCCAGTACTTC.

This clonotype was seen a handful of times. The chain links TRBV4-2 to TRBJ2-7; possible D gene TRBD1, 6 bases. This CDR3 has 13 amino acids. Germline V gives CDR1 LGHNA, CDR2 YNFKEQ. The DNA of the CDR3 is TGTGCCAGCAGCCAACCATCAGGGGTGACGGCCGACGTC. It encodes CASSQPSGVTADV.

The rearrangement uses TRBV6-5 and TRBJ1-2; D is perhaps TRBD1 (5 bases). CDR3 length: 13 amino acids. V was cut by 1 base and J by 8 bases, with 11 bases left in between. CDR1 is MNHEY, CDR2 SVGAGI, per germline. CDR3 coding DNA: TGTGCCAGCAGTTACTTTCAGGGAGGGGGCTACACCTTC. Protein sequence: CASSYFQGGGYTF.